This T cell receptor beta chain was sequenced during a study of T cells expressing NK-cell markers. The overall study: In sorted CD3+CD56+NKG2C+, CD3+CD56+NKG2C- and CD3+CD56-NKG2C+ T cells, TCR beta repertoires were obtained. In the group of eight sequenced donors, seven were HCMV-seropositive and one was seronegative.

Germline-derived CDR1 and CDR2 are SGHTS and YDEGEE. The CDR3 length is 13 residues. Generation of TCR beta cDNA was performed by 5'RACE template switching incorporating UMIs. TCRdb reprocessed the 5' RACE reads, keeping one entry per CDR3 protein, no DNA. The sample has around 15,000 distinct CDR3 sequences, and its top ten clones hold 59%. V and J are TRBV5-8 and TRBJ2-7. Sequences were obtained from blood T cells: a sorted CD56 or NKG2C T cell subset, CD4+ or CD8+ T cells, or bulk PBMC T cells (not recorded which). This sequence was found in a man between 18 and 69 years old in good health. Here the CDR3 reads CASSLKESYEQYF.